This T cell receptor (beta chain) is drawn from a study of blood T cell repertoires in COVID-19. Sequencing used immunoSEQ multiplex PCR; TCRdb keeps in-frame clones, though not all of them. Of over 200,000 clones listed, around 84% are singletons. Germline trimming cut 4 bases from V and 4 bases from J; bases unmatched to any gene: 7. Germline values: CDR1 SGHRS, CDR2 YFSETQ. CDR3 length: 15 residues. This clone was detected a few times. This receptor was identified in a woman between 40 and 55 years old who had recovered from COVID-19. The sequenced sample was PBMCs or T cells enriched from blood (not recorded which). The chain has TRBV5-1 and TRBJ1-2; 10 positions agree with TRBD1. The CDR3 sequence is CASSPGQGQIYGYTF. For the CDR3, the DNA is TGCGCCAGCAGCCCGGGACAGGGGCAAATCTATGGCTACACCTTC.